This TCR beta chain was sequenced for a study of T cell repertoires in cytomegalovirus infection. Study-wide points: Dominant in the ex vivo response were TCR beta clonotypes restricted by HLA-C and specific for CMV.

A note on this clonotype: What it binds is not known.

CDR3 length equals 15 residues. V was clipped by 4 bases and J by 8 bases; unmatched bases: 6. CDR1 is SGHTA, CDR2 FQGNSA, per germline. Via MiXCR, TCRdb re-called the reads, giving one row per CDR3 protein. The profile shows 550,000 to 700,000 distinct CDR3 sequences, about 40% of them singletons. This TCR was sampled from a human donor in good health (CMV status not recorded). Some clones in this sample may be carry-over from other donors' samples. The sequencing used cultured PBMCs, collected from culture after CMV antigen stimulation. The genes are TRBV7-2 and TRBJ2-1, with TRBD1 matching over 12 bases. The CDR3 nucleotides are TGTGCCAGCAGCTCCACCGGGACAGGGGGCGATGAGCAGTTCTTC. Protein sequence: CASSSTGTGGDEQFF. The whole variable domain, filled in from reference TRBV7-2 and TRBJ2-1, reads GAGVSQSPSNKVTEKGKDVELRCDPISGHTALYWYRQSLGQGLEFLIYFQGNSAPDKSGLPSDRFSAERTGGSVSTLTIQRTQQEDSAVYLCASSSTGTGGDEQFFGPGTRLTVL.